The clone carrying this T cell receptor beta chain was observed at least ten times. Its matching antigen is unknown. The data belong to a study of regulatory T cells in long-lasting Graves disease. Overall study findings and caveats: Persistent Graves' disease cases displayed lower TCR diversity than newly diagnosed ones.

Time point denoted: newly diagnosed GD, antithyroid drugs for less than 3 months. PBMC-extracted RNA yielded the TCR library. iRepertoire HTBI primers and Arm-PCR of CDR3 regions built TCR beta libraries. TCRdb reanalysed the multiplex PCR reads using MiXCR and keeps one entry per CDR3 protein. The data contain about 610,000 distinct CDR3 sequences, roughly a sixth of them seen just once; the ten biggest clones take up 12%. These same records also appear under a second study, on T cells in Graves' hyperthyroidism and ophthalmopathy.

Sequenced material: peripheral blood mononuclear cells (PBMCs), taken at new diagnosis, from a patient treated with antithyroid drugs. This TCR was sampled from a man in his late teens or twenties with Graves disease.

This CDR3 is CASSSPRDRNTEAFF. CDR3 coding DNA: TGTGCCAGCAGTTCACCCCGGGACAGAAACACTGAAGCTTTCTTT. The chain recombines TRBV28 with TRBJ1-1; 7 nucleotides agree with TRBD1. The CDR3 contains 15 residues. With 4 bases clipped from V and 2 bases from J, the junction kept 7 bases outside the gene matches. Germline CDR1 reads MDHEN; CDR2 reads SYDVKM.